The 30 T cell receptor beta chains below were found in one sample sequenced in a study of shared clonotypes between healthy human individuals. Naive-designated CD8 cells lacked CD45RO, were positively enriched for CCR7, and omitted terminally differentiated effector memory CD45RA+ cells. Method: immunoSEQ multiplex PCR; TCRdb's copy keeps in-frame clones and lacks some. Among around 1.9 million clones listed, just under 95% were seen once. Material for sequencing was naive CD8+ T cells from PBMCs. The receptor source for this set is a man between 18 and 29 years old in good health. Some clones in this sample may be carry-over from other donors' samples.

This clone showed up just once. The chain combines TRBV27 with TRBJ1-2; a weak D match, TRBD1 (5 bases). The CDR3 is 16 residues long. V lost 0 bases, J lost 4 bases, and 15 bases lay in between. CDR1 and CDR2 from the germline V gene are MNHEY and SMNVEV (reference sequence). In DNA, the CDR3 is TGTGCCAGCAGTTTATCTCCCGGGACGGGACTCTATGGCTACACCTTC. It yields the protein CASSLSPGTGLYGYTF.

The chain links TRBV5-4 to TRBJ2-5; tentative D call: TRBD1 (5 bases). This CDR3 is 15 amino acids long. CDR1 and CDR2 (germline): SGHNT, YYREEE (reference sequence). Trimming stripped 4 bases from V and 5 bases from J, with 18 bases between. The CDR3 here is CASSPGVGDTETQYF. CDR3 DNA: TGTGCCAGCAGCCCGGGTGTAGGGGATACGGAGACCCAGTACTTC.

The chain is built from TRBV10-2 and TRBJ2-7; 9 positions match TRBD1. Looked up from germline, CDR1 is WSHSY and CDR2 is SAAADI. V lost 7 bases, J lost 3 bases, and 4 bases stayed unmatched. This CDR3 region has 13 residues. CDR3 protein: CASTGTGNYEQYF. As DNA, the CDR3 is TGCGCCAGCACCGGGACAGGGAACTACGAGCAGTACTTC.

The CDR3 loop is CASSQIPSSGNTIYF. The CDR3 DNA is TGCGCCAGCAGCCAAATTCCCAGCTCTGGAAACACCATATATTTT. The rearrangement joins TRBV4-3 to TRBJ1-3; the D is unclear. The CDR3 contains 15 residues. Germline assignment: CDR1 LGHNA and CDR2 YSLEER. Deletions cut 2 bases from V and 0 bases from J, with 8 bases between.

This chain uses TRBV15 with TRBJ1-2, with D unclear. In germline, CDR1 is LNHNV, CDR2 YYDKDF (reference sequence). Between the trimmed V and J ends, which lost 3 bases and 7 bases, there was a span of 21 bases. CDR3 length: 16 amino acids. The CDR3 coding sequence is TGTGCCACCAGCAGCGAAAGAGCCGGCCGGGTTTTTGGCTACACCTTC. Translating gives CATSSERAGRVFGYTF.

The CDR3 reads CASNGFGAVSYNEQFF. The CDR3 bases are TGTGCCAGTAACGGATTTGGGGCGGTAAGCTACAATGAGCAGTTCTTC. V and J are TRBV19 and TRBJ2-1, with a weak D call TRBD1 (5 bases). V dropped 7 bases and J dropped 3 bases, with 19 bases sitting between them. CDR1 is LNHDA and CDR2 is SQIVND in the germline V gene (reference sequence). This CDR3 contains 16 residues.

Details on this clone: Other DNA variants within this sample encode the same CDR3. This rearrangement joins TRBV7-9 to TRBJ2-1, with 7 bases lining up with TRBD1. The V segment lost 5 bases and the J segment 7 bases; nucleotides outside the gene matches: 5. CDR1 is SEHNR and CDR2 is FQNEAQ in the germline V gene (reference sequence). The CDR3 is made up of 13 amino acids. DNA for the CDR3: TGTGCCAGCAGCCTCGGGACAGATAATGAGCAGTTCTTC. As protein: CASSLGTDNEQFF.

The chain is built from TRBV6-7 and TRBJ1-4; 8 bases line up with TRBD1. TRBV6-7 is placed among ORFs of uncertain function. V dropped 6 bases and J dropped 8; count of bases not matched to a gene: 8. The CDR3 consists of 14 residues. The CDR3 bases are TGTGCCAGCAGAAGACAGGGGAGTAACGAAAAACTGTTTTTT. Its translation is CASRRQGSNEKLFF.

The chain couples TRBV9 to TRBJ2-5; 9 bases line up with TRBD2. CDR1 and CDR2 (germline): SGDLS, YYNGEE. V dropped 3 bases and J dropped 5; count of bases not matched to a gene: 8. The CDR3 spans 15 residues. The CDR3 protein is CASSARSGRLETQYF. The CDR3 nucleotides read TGTGCCAGCAGCGCCCGTAGCGGGAGATTGGAGACCCAGTACTTC.

Regarding this clone: Within the sample, other DNA sequences also encode this same CDR3. V is TRBV4-3 and J is TRBJ2-1, with 8 positions matching TRBD1. The CDR3 covers 15 residues. The V segment lost 4 bases and the J segment 1 base; nucleotides outside the gene matches: 3. The germline V gene has CDR1 LGHNA and CDR2 YSLEER. The CDR3, as DNA: TGCGCCAGCAGCCCTGACAGGGGTTCCTACAATGAGCAGTTCTTC. Translating it yields CASSPDRGSYNEQFF.

The chain links TRBV7-6 to TRBJ2-1; D possibly matches TRBD1 or TRBD2 (6 bases each). There are 16 residues in the CDR3. The V and J ends lost 4 bases and 0 bases respectively, with 13 bases between them. Germline assignment: CDR1 SGHVS and CDR2 FNYEAQ. The CDR3: CASSSAGGSSYNEQFF. The CDR3 bases are TGTGCCAGCAGCTCGGCCGGGGGCAGCTCCTACAATGAGCAGTTCTTC.

This clone was seen once. V usage is TRBV28 and J usage is TRBJ1-3; 8 bases are a match to TRBD1. Trimming cost V 3 bases and J 3 bases; bases outside gene matches: 13. This CDR3 has 18 residues. CDR1 and CDR2 from the germline V gene are MDHEN and SYDVKM. The CDR3 DNA sequence: TGTGCCAGCAGTTTTGTGTGGGACAGGTCGGCGGATGGAAACACCATATATTTT. This translates into CASSFVWDRSADGNTIYF.

V gene TRBV6-5 combines with J gene TRBJ2-3, with 7 nucleotides matching TRBD2. CDR1 and CDR2 from the germline V gene are MNHEY and SVGAGI. This CDR3 is 13 amino acids long. The V segment lost 5 bases and the J segment 6 bases; nucleotides outside the gene matches: 5. The CDR3 DNA follows: TGTGCCAGCAGTGGGGACTACGCCGATACGCAGTATTTT. It translates to CASSGDYADTQYF.

The chain uses TRBV7-9 and TRBJ2-1, with 11 nucleotides matching TRBD2. This CDR3 comprises 15 residues. J lost 7 bases, V lost 5 bases, and 7 bases had no gene match. From germline, CDR1 is SEHNR and CDR2 FQNEAQ (reference sequence). The CDR3 sequence is CASSGPGLAANEQFF. DNA of the CDR3: TGTGCCAGCAGCGGACCGGGACTAGCGGCTAATGAGCAGTTCTTC.

The rearrangement links TRBV27 to TRBJ2-1, with no clear D. The V and J ends lost 9 bases and 5 bases respectively, with 5 bases between them. The germline V gene encodes CDR1 MNHEY and CDR2 SMNVEV (reference sequence). The CDR3 covers 10 residues. CDR3: CARRNNEQFF. The CDR3 nucleotides read TGTGCCAGAAGAAACAATGAGCAGTTCTTC.

V gene TRBV4-3 combines with J gene TRBJ1-1; TRBD1 matches at 8 bases. The length of the CDR3 is 16 residues. V was clipped by 0 bases and J by 5 bases; unmatched bases: 8. Germline CDR1 reads LGHNA; CDR2 reads YSLEER. The CDR3 loop reads CASSQDWTGQATEAFF. The CDR3 nucleotides read TGCGCCAGCAGCCAAGATTGGACGGGACAGGCTACTGAAGCTTTCTTT.

The genes are TRBV28 and TRBJ2-7, with D perhaps assigned TRBD1 or TRBD2 (5 bases each). The CDR3 consists of 14 residues. The germline V and J ends were trimmed by 5 bases and 3 bases, with 14 bases remaining between them. Per germline, CDR1 MDHEN and CDR2 SYDVKM. The CDR3 is CASSPMGENYEQYF. The CDR3 bases are TGTGCCAGCAGTCCCATGGGGGAGAACTACGAGCAGTACTTC.

V gene TRBV4-1 combines with J gene TRBJ1-5, with TRBD1 identical over 7 bases. Germline V gives CDR1 MGHRA, CDR2 YSYEKL. The V gene end was trimmed by 4 bases and the J gene end by 4 bases; junction bases not matched to a gene: 4. The CDR3 is made up of 14 amino acids. CDR3 residues: CASSPRQGNQPQHF. The CDR3 DNA is TGCGCCAGCAGCCCGAGACAGGGTAATCAGCCCCAGCATTTT.

The chain employs TRBV14 and TRBJ2-1, with 9 nucleotides matching TRBD2. CDR1 SGHDN and CDR2 FVKESK come from the germline V gene. The CDR3 sequence is 16 residues long. Unmatched junction bases numbered 11, after V lost 7 bases and J lost 4 bases. CDR3 DNA sequence: TGTGCCAGCAACGGGGGTGCGGGAGGGCTTTACAATGAGCAGTTCTTC. Translation: CASNGGAGGLYNEQFF.

The chain employs TRBV9 and TRBJ1-2; no clear D gene. V gave up 4 bases and J gave up 6 bases, with 13 bases separating them. Per the germline V gene, CDR1 is SGDLS and CDR2 is YYNGEE. This CDR3 has 13 residues. CDR3 amino acids: CASSPGIPNGYTF. The CDR3 bases are TGTGCCAGCAGCCCCGGGATCCCCAATGGCTACACCTTC.

The V gene is TRBV6-1, the J gene TRBJ1-5; 8 bases agree with TRBD1. This CDR3 region has 16 residues. J gave up 3 bases and V 0 bases, and 4 bases lay outside the gene matches. CDR1 and CDR2 (germline): MNHNS, SASEGT. This CDR3 reads CASSEAWGQVNQPQHF. As DNA, the CDR3 is TGTGCCAGCAGTGAAGCCTGGGGACAGGTCAATCAGCCCCAGCATTTT.

The V and J genes are TRBV28 and TRBJ2-7; 12 bases line up with TRBD1. The CDR3 has 15 residues. CDR1 and CDR2 (germline): MDHEN, SYDVKM. The V and J ends lost 6 bases and 5 bases, in that order; junction bases with no gene match: 8. The CDR3 sequence is CASSLGTGGGNEQYF. The CDR3 coding sequence is TGTGCCAGCAGCTTAGGGACAGGGGGCGGAAACGAGCAGTACTTC. Using reference TRBV28 and TRBJ2-7 for the parts outside the CDR3, the full variable domain is DVKVTQSSRYLVKRTGEKVFLECVQDMDHENMFWYRQDPGLGLRLIYFSYDVKMKEKGDIPEGYSVSREKKERFSLILESASTNQTSMYLCASSLGTGGGNEQYFGPGTRLTVT.

V and J are TRBV28 and TRBJ2-4, with 10 bases matching TRBD2. Germline V CDR1 and CDR2: MDHEN, SYDVKM. The CDR3 has 14 amino acids. Trimming at V came to 6 bases and at J to 9 bases, leaving 8 bases not matched to a gene. The CDR3 nucleotides read TGTGCCAGCAGCCTTCAGCGGGAGGGCGGCATTCAGTACTTC. Its translation is CASSLQREGGIQYF.

This clone was counted only a few times. V is TRBV28 and J is TRBJ1-5; D not resolved. This CDR3 spans 14 amino acids. From germline, CDR1 is MDHEN and CDR2 SYDVKM. Trimming pared 3 bases from V and 3 bases from J, leaving 9 bases between. The CDR3 DNA follows: TGTGCCAGCAGTTTGGTAGTCGCCAATCAGCCCCAGCATTTT. Its translation is CASSLVVANQPQHF.

This chain links TRBV13 with TRBJ1-1; 12 bases agree with TRBD1. The germline V gene has CDR1 PRHDT and CDR2 FYEKMQ (reference sequence). CDR3 length equals 16 residues. V lost 4 bases, J lost 4 bases, and 7 bases stayed unmatched. In DNA, the CDR3 is TGTGCCAGCAGCTCCCGGGACAGGGGGCCGAGCACTGAAGCTTTCTTT. It translates to CASSSRDRGPSTEAFF.

The chain couples TRBV7-8 to TRBJ2-7, with D perhaps matching TRBD2 (5 bases). This CDR3 has 14 residues. V shed 5 bases and J shed 2 bases, with 13 bases lying between them. Germline V CDR1 and CDR2: SGHVS, FQNEAQ. The CDR3 DNA reads TGTGCCAGCAGCCCGGACTGGGCCCCCTACGAGCAGTACTTC. It translates to CASSPDWAPYEQYF.

V and J are TRBV5-8 and TRBJ2-5; 11 bases map to TRBD2. Trimming at V came to 7 bases and at J to 7 bases, leaving 12 bases not matched to a gene. Germline CDR1 SGHTS, CDR2 YDEGEE. The CDR3 loop spans 15 amino acids. CDR3 loop: CASGWTSGPSGTQYF. The CDR3 bases are TGTGCCAGCGGGTGGACTAGCGGGCCCTCAGGGACCCAGTACTTC.

This clone showed up just a few times. This chain uses TRBV4-1 with TRBJ1-3, with unresolved D. The V end lost 1 base, the J end lost 0 bases, and 7 bases lay between the germline ends. The V gene's germline CDR1 is MGHRA and CDR2 YSYEKL. The CDR3 runs 15 residues. Here the CDR3 DNA reads TGCGCCAGCAGCCAAGTTCTCCTCTCTGGAAACACCATATATTTT. This gives the protein CASSQVLLSGNTIYF.

This chain links TRBV27 with TRBJ2-7; D unclear. The CDR3 totals 15 residues. V lost 0 bases and J lost 5, with 14 bases in between. Germline loops: CDR1 MNHEY, CDR2 SMNVEV (reference sequence). In DNA, the CDR3 is TGTGCCAGCAGTTTATCCCACACGGTGGCGGACGAGCAGTACTTC. This sequence encodes CASSLSHTVADEQYF.

The V gene is TRBV7-2, the J gene TRBJ2-1; no clear D gene. The germline gives CDR1 SGHTA, CDR2 FQGNSA. The CDR3 has 12 residues. Deletions cut 2 bases from V and 6 bases from J, with 5 bases between. CDR3 sequence: CASSLRVNEQFF. The DNA of the CDR3 is TGTGCCAGCAGCTTAAGGGTCAATGAGCAGTTCTTC.